Each of the 17 T cell receptor beta chains below was sequenced from the same sample in a study of identical twins. TCRdb itself ran the 5' RACE reads through MiXCR, one entry per CDR3 protein. The top ten hold roughly 0.5% of the sample, which has about 530,000 distinct CDR3 sequences, approximately 20% seen once. The same data also contributed to another study, on yellow fever vaccine responses in identical twins.

Sequencing was carried out using CD4+ T cells sorted from blood. The receptors come from a young woman in good health.

This clonotype has only one observation. V and J are TRBV11-2 and TRBJ2-3; tentative D call: TRBD1 (5 bases). This CDR3 contains 15 residues. Per the germline V gene, CDR1 is SGHAT and CDR2 is FQNNGV. V was trimmed by 0 bases and J by 3 bases, leaving 10 bases between them. For the CDR3, the DNA is TGTGCCAGCAGCTTAGACCCAGGGTTTACAGATACGCAGTATTTT. Its translation: CASSLDPGFTDTQYF.

This clonotype was counted a single time. The chain has TRBV12-5 and TRBJ2-1, with D tentatively TRBD2 (6 bases). The CDR3 is 15 residues long. V lost 7 bases and J 8 bases, leaving 21 bases between the germline ends. Germline loops: CDR1 LGHNT, CDR2 FRNRAP. The CDR3 is CASAPGLLGQDEQFF. In nucleotides, the CDR3 is TGTGCTAGTGCTCCGGGACTTCTAGGCCAGGATGAGCAGTTCTTC.

Here the CDR3 DNA reads TGTGCCAGCAGTTACTCAGTGTTCTCTGGAAACACCATATATTTT. This sequence encodes CASSYSVFSGNTIYF. The chain has TRBV6-5 and TRBJ1-3; D gene unclear. This CDR3 has 15 residues. The germline V and J ends were trimmed by 0 bases and 0 bases, with 6 bases remaining between them. The V gene's germline CDR1 is MNHEY and CDR2 SVGAGI.

The chain is built from TRBV12-3 or TRBV12-4 and TRBJ1-1, with 8 positions matching TRBD1. After removal of 7 bases from V and 6 bases from J, the junction contained 13 bases not matched to a gene. The length of the CDR3 is 15 residues. CDR3 protein: CASTRGTGGIAEAFF. CDR3 bases: TGTGCCAGCACCCGCGGGACAGGAGGGATCGCTGAAGCTTTCTTT.

This clonotype appeared a few times. This rearrangement joins TRBV25-1 to TRBJ2-1; 12 bases map to TRBD2. The trim removed 5 bases at V and 7 bases at J, leaving 12 bases unmatched. The CDR3 sequence is 17 residues long. The V gene's germline CDR1 is MGHDK and CDR2 SYGVNS. For the CDR3, the DNA is TGTGCCAGCAGTCGGCTAGCGGGAGGGCGGGGGAGGAATGAGCAGTTCTTC. Amino acid sequence: CASSRLAGGRGRNEQFF.

The J gene is TRBJ2-1, the V gene TRBV5-1; 8 nucleotides match TRBD2. The CDR3 contains 15 residues. With 4 bases clipped from V and 0 bases from J, the junction kept 3 bases outside the gene matches. Germline V gives CDR1 SGHRS, CDR2 YFSETQ. CDR3 in DNA: TGCGCCAGCAGCCGGGAGGGCAGCTCCTACAATGAGCAGTTCTTC. This codes for CASSREGSSYNEQFF.

As concerns this clonotype: A clone one base away is much larger, so this may be a read error. The chain has TRBV10-3 and TRBJ1-2; D ambiguous. CDR3 size: 14 residues. With 5 bases removed from V and 6 bases from J, the gap between germline ends came to 16 bases. CDR1 and CDR2 (germline): ENHRY, SYGVKD. The CDR3 loop reads CAISQNEIRDGYTF. CDR3 bases: TGTGCCATCAGTCAAAACGAAATTAGGGATGGCTACACCTTC.

This clonotype was counted a few times. The chain combines TRBV2 with TRBJ2-5; weak D call: TRBD1 (7 bases). CDR3 length: 20 amino acids. Germline loops: CDR1 SNHLY, CDR2 FYNNEI. V was shortened by 2 bases and J by 1 base, with 26 bases between the two germline ends. For the CDR3, the DNA is TGTGCCAGCAGTGAAAGGTGGGGACCGACAGGGAGGCCTGGCCAAGAGACCCAGTACTTC. This sequence encodes CASSERWGPTGRPGQETQYF.

The V gene is TRBV20-1, the J gene TRBJ1-1; the match to TRBD1 covers 7 bases. Germline V gene sequence: CDR1 DFQATT, CDR2 SNEGSKA (reference sequence). CDR3 length: 14 residues. V lost 5 bases and J lost 1; bases outside the gene matches: 7. The CDR3 is CSAPDRAANTEAFF. Written as DNA, the CDR3 is TGCAGTGCTCCCGACAGGGCGGCGAACACTGAAGCTTTCTTT.

J is TRBJ2-1 and V is TRBV2; tentatively, D is TRBD1 (5 bases). Germline loops: CDR1 SNHLY, CDR2 FYNNEI. The CDR3 is made up of 13 amino acids. The germline V and J ends were trimmed by 5 bases and 7 bases, with 12 bases remaining between them. The CDR3 here is CASSSLQANEQFF. For the CDR3, the DNA is TGTGCCAGCAGTTCTCTACAGGCGAATGAGCAGTTCTTC.

The V gene is TRBV11-2, the J gene TRBJ1-1; TRBD1 might be the D (6 bases). The CDR3 covers 15 residues. Germline loops: CDR1 SGHAT, CDR2 FQNNGV. Trimming stripped 5 bases from V and 0 bases from J, with 13 bases between. Here the CDR3 DNA reads TGTGCCAGCAGCCACTCAGGGGTGATGAACACTGAAGCTTTCTTT. This gives the protein CASSHSGVMNTEAFF.

The V and J genes are TRBV7-2 and TRBJ2-2, with TRBD2 as a possible D gene (6 bases). Trimming shortened V by 4 bases and J by 0 bases, and 12 bases separated the two germline ends. There are 16 residues in the CDR3. The germline gives CDR1 SGHTA, CDR2 FQGNSA. As DNA, the CDR3 is TGTGCCAGCAGCTCCTCGGGGGTCGCGAACACCGGGGAGCTGTTTTTT. Protein product: CASSSSGVANTGELFF.

The rearrangement uses TRBV20-1 and TRBJ2-7; D ambiguous. Germline lookup yields CDR1 DFQATT and CDR2 SNEGSKA (reference sequence). V shed 4 bases and J shed 7 bases, with 11 bases lying between them. This CDR3 spans 11 amino acids. DNA of the CDR3: TGCAGTGCTACAACTCAGAGAGAGCAGTACTTC. Its translation: CSATTQREQYF.

This clonotype was seen more than once but under ten times. The genes are TRBV12-3 or TRBV12-4 and TRBJ1-1; 8 nucleotides agree with TRBD1. The J segment lost 1 base and the V segment lost 2 bases, leaving 6 bases of the junction unmatched. The CDR3 consists of 16 residues. The CDR3 loop reads CASSLQGDRRNTEAFF. CDR3 nucleotide sequence: TGTGCCAGCAGTTTACAAGGGGACAGGAGGAACACTGAAGCTTTCTTT.

This clonotype was counted a few times. Without the conserved terminal phenylalanine or tryptophan, this CDR3 likely stems from a read error. The DNA is omitted, as the CDR3 cannot be located on it reliably, and the CDR3 follows TCRdb's listing. The chain uses TRBV4-1 and TRBJ2-1; TRBD1 is taken as the D call from the table, unchecked against the DNA. Germline CDR1 is MGHRA and CDR2 is YSYEKL. Termini included, the CDR3 measures 12 amino acids. CDR3 residues: CASSHNSLEVLY.

This clonotype was detected a few times. The chain has TRBV12-3 or TRBV12-4 and TRBJ2-1; D remains ambiguous. The germline V and J ends were trimmed by 1 base and 8 bases, with 6 bases remaining between them. The CDR3 covers 12 residues. The CDR3 spells CASSLVIYEQFF. In nucleotides, the CDR3 is TGTGCCAGCAGTTTAGTCATATATGAGCAGTTCTTC.

J is TRBJ1-1 and V is TRBV6-4, with a weak D call TRBD1 (6 bases). V lost 5 bases and J lost 5, with 18 bases in between. CDR1 MRHNA and CDR2 SNTAGT come from the germline V gene. The CDR3 covers 15 residues. The CDR3 region has the DNA TGTGCCAGCAGTTGCCGGGCAGGGGAGATTACTGAAGCTTTCTTT. Protein product: CASSCRAGEITEAFF.